Shown below are 13 T cell receptor beta chains from a single sample sequenced in a study of blood T cell repertoires in COVID-19. The assay was immunoSEQ multiplex PCR, and TCRdb's table has in-frame clones only and misses some. The sample shows about 240,000 clones, roughly 87% of them seen only once. The sequenced material came from PBMCs or T cells enriched from blood (not recorded which). The receptor source for this set is a woman aged 25 to 39 with acute COVID-19.

The gene calls are TRBV12-3 or TRBV12-4 and TRBJ1-2; D possibly corresponds to TRBD1 (6 bases). Trimming removed 10 bases from V and 8 bases from J, with 17 bases in between. CDR3 length: 12 amino acids. The CDR3 is CAILGTPEGYTF. CDR3 in DNA: TGTGCCATCCTCGGGACACCTGAGGGCTACACCTTC.

J is TRBJ2-2 and V is TRBV6-2 or TRBV6-3, with D tentatively TRBD1 (5 bases). The germline CDR1 and CDR2 sequences are MNHEY and SVGEGT. Deletions cut 5 bases from V and 7 bases from J, with 11 bases between. The CDR3 has 13 amino acids. The CDR3 coding sequence is TGTGCCAGCAGTGCACAGGAAAACGGGGAGCTGTTTTTT. As protein: CASSAQENGELFF.

The J gene is TRBJ1-4, the V gene TRBV19; 7 positions agree with TRBD1. V trimming: 8 bases; J trimming: 5 bases; junction bases outside the gene matches: 5. In germline, CDR1 is LNHDA, CDR2 SQIVND (reference sequence). The CDR3 contains 13 residues. CDR3 coding DNA: TGTGCCAGTTCGGGACAGAAAAATGAAAAACTGTTTTTT. Encoded protein: CASSGQKNEKLFF. The full variable domain, with the rest looked up from reference TRBV19 and TRBJ1-4, is DGGITQSPKYLFRKEGQNVTLSCEQNLNHDAMYWYRQDPGQGLRLIYYSQIVNDFQKGDIAEGYSVSREKKESFPLTVTSAQKNPTAFYLCASSGQKNEKLFFGSGTQLSVL.

This chain connects TRBV7-2 to TRBJ1-5, with 9 bases aligning to TRBD1. V was clipped by 1 base and J by 4 bases; unmatched bases: 5. Germline CDR1 reads SGHTA; CDR2 reads FQGNSA. CDR3 length: 16 amino acids. The CDR3 bases are TGTGCCAGCAGCTTAGTGGGACAGGGACAAAATCAGCCCCAGCATTTT. It yields the protein CASSLVGQGQNQPQHF.

The genes are TRBV27 and TRBJ1-4; 9 bases match TRBD1. V shed 6 bases and J 8 bases; nucleotides not matched to a gene: 4. CDR1 is MNHEY, CDR2 SMNVEV, per germline (reference sequence). This CDR3 is 13 amino acids long. CDR3 amino acids: CASRGTGREKLFF. The DNA of the CDR3 is TGTGCCAGCAGAGGGACAGGGAGGGAAAAACTGTTTTTT.

This chain joins TRBV5-4 and TRBJ2-3; tentative D call: TRBD1 (6 bases). This CDR3 has 14 residues. Germline V gene sequence: CDR1 SGHNT, CDR2 YYREEE (reference sequence). V gave up 4 bases and J gave up 4 bases, with 13 bases separating them. Here the CDR3 reads CASSPRGGADTQYF. CDR3 in DNA: TGTGCCAGCAGCCCCAGGGGTGGGGCAGATACGCAGTATTTT.

This chain joins TRBV9 and TRBJ2-1, with 7 bases lining up with TRBD2. With 0 bases clipped from V and 9 bases from J, the junction kept 12 bases outside the gene matches. CDR3 size: 16 residues. CDR1 and CDR2 (germline): SGDLS, YYNGEE. This chain's CDR3 is CASSVGTGGRSLEQFF. The CDR3 nucleotides are TGTGCCAGCAGCGTAGGAACGGGGGGAAGGTCCCTTGAGCAGTTCTTC.

The chain is built from TRBV9 and TRBJ2-7, with TRBD1 as a possible D gene (6 bases). This CDR3 spans 15 amino acids. Germline V gene lookup returns CDR1 SGDLS and CDR2 YYNGEE. Trimming left V 0 bases short and J 4 bases short, with 14 bases between. The DNA of the CDR3 is TGTGCCAGCAGCGTAGACCCGACAGGTCGATACGAGCAGTACTTC. Protein product: CASSVDPTGRYEQYF.

CDR3 loop: CASSLFRRETSNQPQHF. The CDR3 bases are TGTGCCAGCAGCTTGTTTAGACGGGAAACCAGCAATCAGCCCCAGCATTTT. This sequence joins TRBV5-8 and TRBJ1-5; D is ambiguous. The CDR3 runs 17 residues. Germline-derived CDR1 and CDR2 are SGHTS and YDEGEE. V dropped 1 base and J dropped 1 base, with 15 bases sitting between them.

This clone has a single count. The chain employs TRBV10-1 and TRBJ2-7, with TRBD1 identical over 10 bases. The V gene's germline CDR1 is WNHNN and CDR2 SYGVQD (reference sequence). Trimming at V came to 6 bases and at J to 7 bases, leaving 6 bases not matched to a gene. The CDR3 contains 13 residues. The chain's CDR3 is CASSLTGGREQYF. The CDR3 DNA sequence: TGCGCCAGCAGCTTGACAGGGGGCCGGGAGCAGTACTTC.

This chain links TRBV7-8 with TRBJ1-1; D perhaps matches TRBD1 (5 bases). V was clipped by 5 bases and J by 0 bases, with 13 bases between them. The length of the CDR3 is 15 residues. Germline V gives CDR1 SGHVS, CDR2 FQNEAQ. The CDR3 region is CASSLTGTLNTEAFF. CDR3 DNA sequence: TGTGCCAGCAGCCTTACCGGGACTTTGAACACTGAAGCTTTCTTT.

This sequence joins TRBV19 and TRBJ1-2; D is unresolved. This CDR3 region has 12 residues. CDR1 and CDR2 from the germline V gene are LNHDA and SQIVND (reference sequence). Trimming removed 4 bases at V and 4 bases at J, with 7 bases between. The CDR3 here is CASSNGGYGYTF. In DNA, the CDR3 is TGTGCCAGTAGTAATGGAGGCTATGGCTACACCTTC.

V is TRBV5-1 and J is TRBJ2-7; TRBD1 agrees at 10 bases. The length of the CDR3 is 13 residues. Germline CDR1 is SGHRS and CDR2 is YFSETQ. Trimming at V came to 5 bases and at J to 6 bases, leaving 5 bases not matched to a gene. This CDR3 is CASRVGQGGEQYF. CDR3 coding DNA: TGCGCCAGCAGGGTCGGACAGGGGGGCGAGCAGTACTTC.